These T cell receptor beta chains were read from a single sample in a study of blood T cell repertoires in COVID-19. Using immunoSEQ multiplex PCR, the repertoire was profiled, and TCRdb retains in-frame clones only, with some absent. The sample contains about 220,000 clones, roughly four fifths of which appear only once. The specimen was peripheral blood. The receptors originated from a woman in her twenties or thirties who had recovered from COVID-19. CDR3s include the opening cysteine and the closing phenylalanine or tryptophan. Each record gives: J gene, clone size, V gene, D gene, CDR3 DNA, CDR3 protein. A D gene is named only where the DNA matches it firmly. Not all rows give a size; the values are once, few, many and, for expanded clones, a class.

j_call: TRBJ2-1; clone_size: -; v_call: TRBV5-1; d_call: -; cdr3_nt: TGCGCCAGCAGCTTGGAAGCCGGCGGGACCATCTCCTACAATGAGCAGTTCTTC; cdr3_aa: CASSLEAGGTISYNEQFF
j_call: TRBJ2-3; clone_size: -; v_call: TRBV7-9; d_call: -; cdr3_nt: TGTGCCAGCAGCATGAGACAGGGGACTAGCCGTCGGGATACGCAGTATTTT; cdr3_aa: CASSMRQGTSRRDTQYF
j_call: TRBJ2-1; clone_size: -; v_call: TRBV28; d_call: -; cdr3_nt: TGTGCCAGCAGTTCTTCTCGGGGGGAGCAGTTCTTC; cdr3_aa: CASSSSRGEQFF
j_call: TRBJ2-2; clone_size: -; v_call: TRBV6-4; d_call: -; cdr3_nt: TGTGCCAGCGGGACTCCTAACACCGGGGAGCTGTTTTTT; cdr3_aa: CASGTPNTGELFF
j_call: TRBJ2-7; clone_size: -; v_call: TRBV28; d_call: TRBD2; cdr3_nt: TGTGCCAGCAGTTTAGATCTCGGACTAGCGAACTCCTACGAGCAGTACTTC; cdr3_aa: CASSLDLGLANSYEQYF
j_call: TRBJ1-5; clone_size: -; v_call: TRBV28; d_call: TRBD1; cdr3_nt: TGTGCCAGCAGTCGACAGGGTTCCGGCAATCAGCCCCAGCATTTT; cdr3_aa: CASSRQGSGNQPQHF
j_call: TRBJ1-1; clone_size: once; v_call: TRBV28; d_call: -; cdr3_nt: TGTGCCAGCAGTCCCTTACAAGGGGGGGGGACTGAAGCTTTCTTT; cdr3_aa: CASSPLQGGGTEAFF
j_call: TRBJ2-1; clone_size: once; v_call: TRBV7-9; d_call: TRBD2; cdr3_nt: TGTGCCAGCAGCCCTGGGACTAGCCCTGAGCAGTTCTTC; cdr3_aa: CASSPGTSPEQFF
j_call: TRBJ1-6; clone_size: -; v_call: TRBV5-1; d_call: -; cdr3_nt: TGCGCCAGCAGCTTGATGCCCGGCAGCGGCAATTCACCCCTCCACTTT; cdr3_aa: CASSLMPGSGNSPLHF
j_call: TRBJ2-7; clone_size: -; v_call: TRBV28; d_call: TRBD1; cdr3_nt: TGTGCCAGCAGTACCCCCCAGGGGGACGAGCAGTACTTC; cdr3_aa: CASSTPQGDEQYF
j_call: TRBJ1-6; clone_size: -; v_call: TRBV7-9; d_call: TRBD1; cdr3_nt: TGTGCCAGCAGACCCACCGGGACAGGGAATTCACCCCTCCACTTT; cdr3_aa: CASRPTGTGNSPLHF
j_call: TRBJ2-1; clone_size: few; v_call: TRBV5-1; d_call: -; cdr3_nt: TGCGCCAGCAGCAGGACAGAGTACAGAGAGCAGTTCTTC; cdr3_aa: CASSRTEYREQFF
j_call: TRBJ2-1; clone_size: -; v_call: TRBV19; d_call: -; cdr3_nt: TGTGCCAGTAGTATATGGGACTCCGAAAGTGTGTTCTTC; cdr3_aa: CASSIWDSESVFF
j_call: TRBJ1-2; clone_size: -; v_call: TRBV28; d_call: TRBD1; cdr3_nt: TGTGCCACCCCCCCCCGGACAGGGGAAGGCGGCTACACCTTC; cdr3_aa: CATPPRTGEGGYTF
j_call: TRBJ1-5; clone_size: -; v_call: TRBV29-1; d_call: TRBD1; cdr3_nt: TGCAGCGTCATGAGGGACAGAAATCAGCCCCAGCATTTT; cdr3_aa: CSVMRDRNQPQHF
j_call: TRBJ2-1; clone_size: -; v_call: TRBV29-1; d_call: TRBD1; cdr3_nt: TGCAGCGTGGTGAGACAGGGCGGGAATGAGCAGTTCTTC; cdr3_aa: CSVVRQGGNEQFF
j_call: TRBJ1-6; clone_size: few; v_call: TRBV30; d_call: -; cdr3_nt: TGTGCCTCCGGGGGGGCGGCAGGAGGATCCTATAATTCACCCCTCCACTTT; cdr3_aa: CASGGAAGGSYNSPLHF
j_call: TRBJ2-7; clone_size: few; v_call: TRBV27; d_call: -; cdr3_nt: TGTGCCAGCAGTTTATCGAAGGGGATCTACGAGCAGTACTTC; cdr3_aa: CASSLSKGIYEQYF
j_call: TRBJ1-3; clone_size: -; v_call: TRBV7-8; d_call: -; cdr3_nt: TGTGCCAGCAGCCAATTCGAGGAAAGCTCTGGAAACACCATATATTTT; cdr3_aa: CASSQFEESSGNTIYF
j_call: TRBJ2-5; clone_size: -; v_call: TRBV11-2; d_call: TRBD2; cdr3_nt: TGTGCCAGCAGCTTAGGATCTAGCGGGAGATTCGAGACCCAGTACTTC; cdr3_aa: CASSLGSSGRFETQYF
j_call: TRBJ2-1; clone_size: once; v_call: TRBV4-2; d_call: -; cdr3_nt: TGTGCCAGCAGCCAAGGTCCAGCGGGTTTCTACAATGAGCAGTTCTTC; cdr3_aa: CASSQGPAGFYNEQFF
j_call: TRBJ2-7; clone_size: once; v_call: TRBV6-5; d_call: TRBD2; cdr3_nt: TGTGCCAGCACCCAAACTAGCGGCGGGTACGAGCAGTACTTC; cdr3_aa: CASTQTSGGYEQYF
j_call: TRBJ1-4; clone_size: -; v_call: TRBV11-2; d_call: -; cdr3_nt: TGTGCCAGCAGCTTAGAGAGGTTTGAAAAACTGTTTTTT; cdr3_aa: CASSLERFEKLFF
j_call: TRBJ1-1; clone_size: few; v_call: TRBV6-5; d_call: TRBD1; cdr3_nt: TGTGCCAGCAGTTATGGCAAACAGGGGAGCACTGAAGCTTTCTTT; cdr3_aa: CASSYGKQGSTEAFF
j_call: TRBJ1-3; clone_size: -; v_call: TRBV6-5; d_call: -; cdr3_nt: TGTGCCAGCATCTCCAGGGGCCCTTGGAACACCATATATTTT; cdr3_aa: CASISRGPWNTIYF
j_call: TRBJ2-1; clone_size: -; v_call: TRBV6-4; d_call: TRBD2; cdr3_nt: TGTGCCAGCAGTTGGACTAGCGGGGCTGAGCAGTTCTTC; cdr3_aa: CASSWTSGAEQFF
j_call: TRBJ1-1; clone_size: -; v_call: TRBV27; d_call: -; cdr3_nt: TGTGCCAGCCATATCGGGGGGGCCCTGCACACTGAAGCTTTCTTT; cdr3_aa: CASHIGGALHTEAFF
j_call: TRBJ2-6; clone_size: -; v_call: TRBV21-1; d_call: -; cdr3_nt: TGTGCCAGCAGCACGAGGACAGTGTGCGACCTATCTGGGGCCAACGTCCTGACTTTC; cdr3_aa: CASSTRTVCDLSGANVLTF
j_call: TRBJ1-5; clone_size: once; v_call: TRBV25-1; d_call: TRBD1; cdr3_nt: TGTGCCAGCACCGGGACAGGTAGCAATCAGCCCCAGCATTTT; cdr3_aa: CASTGTGSNQPQHF
j_call: TRBJ2-1; clone_size: -; v_call: TRBV7-3; d_call: TRBD2; cdr3_nt: TGTGCCAGCAGCCCTAGGAACAGCGGGAGGGCCGGGATGGATAATGAGCAGTTCTTC; cdr3_aa: CASSPRNSGRAGMDNEQFF
j_call: TRBJ2-5; clone_size: once; v_call: TRBV4-1; d_call: -; cdr3_nt: TGCGCCAGCAGCCAATCTAAAGAGACCCAGTACTTC; cdr3_aa: CASSQSKETQYF
j_call: TRBJ2-3; clone_size: -; v_call: TRBV29-1; d_call: -; cdr3_nt: TGCAGCGGAGATACAGGAGACACAGATACGCAGTATTTT; cdr3_aa: CSGDTGDTDTQYF
j_call: TRBJ2-5; clone_size: -; v_call: TRBV5-1; d_call: -; cdr3_nt: TGCGCCAGCAGCTTGGGGTCCCAGGGTCGCTGGGAGACCCAGTACTTC; cdr3_aa: CASSLGSQGRWETQYF
j_call: TRBJ2-6; clone_size: -; v_call: TRBV10-3; d_call: TRBD1; cdr3_nt: TGTGCCAGCAGACCGGGACAGGGGGCACAAGGGGCCAACGTCCTGACTTTC; cdr3_aa: CASRPGQGAQGANVLTF
j_call: TRBJ2-5; clone_size: -; v_call: TRBV5-6; d_call: -; cdr3_nt: TGTGCCAGCGGAGGGATTAGACAGGGAGAGACCCAGTACTTC; cdr3_aa: CASGGIRQGETQYF
j_call: TRBJ2-6; clone_size: -; v_call: TRBV5-1; d_call: -; cdr3_nt: TGCGCCAGCAGCTTGGGTCTAGGGGCCGGGGCCAACGTCCTGACTTTC; cdr3_aa: CASSLGLGAGANVLTF
j_call: TRBJ2-2; clone_size: -; v_call: TRBV11-2; d_call: -; cdr3_nt: TGTGCCAGCAGCTTTCGGGACTCGAGGTCCGGGGAGCTGTTTTTT; cdr3_aa: CASSFRDSRSGELFF
j_call: TRBJ2-3; clone_size: -; v_call: TRBV28; d_call: TRBD2; cdr3_nt: TGTGCCAGCAGCCATCCCGAAAGCGGGAGAAAGGAAAAGCAGTATTTT; cdr3_aa: CASSHPESGRKEKQYF
j_call: TRBJ2-2; clone_size: few; v_call: TRBV5-6; d_call: TRBD2; cdr3_nt: TGTGCCAGCAGCTTAGTTGTTAGCGGGAGTGGATCCGGGGAGCTGTTTTTT; cdr3_aa: CASSLVVSGSGSGELFF
j_call: TRBJ2-7; clone_size: -; v_call: TRBV15; d_call: -; cdr3_nt: TGTGCCACCAGGCAGGTGGGCTCCTACGAGCAGTACTTC; cdr3_aa: CATRQVGSYEQYF
j_call: TRBJ2-5; clone_size: -; v_call: TRBV18; d_call: -; cdr3_nt: TGTGCCAGCTCATTAACTCAAGAGACCCAGTACTTC; cdr3_aa: CASSLTQETQYF
j_call: TRBJ1-1; clone_size: -; v_call: TRBV3-1/TRBV3-2; d_call: -; cdr3_nt: TGTGCCAGCAGCCAAGGGGGGGGGATGAACACTGAAGCTTTCTTT; cdr3_aa: CASSQGGGMNTEAFF
j_call: TRBJ1-4; clone_size: -; v_call: TRBV30; d_call: -; cdr3_nt: TGTGCCTGGAGTGGACGACTTGTACACAATGAAAAACTGTTTTTT; cdr3_aa: CAWSGRLVHNEKLFF
j_call: TRBJ2-7; clone_size: -; v_call: TRBV2; d_call: TRBD1; cdr3_nt: TGTGCCAGCAGTGAGGACAGGGGGCCTTACGAGCAGTACTTC; cdr3_aa: CASSEDRGPYEQYF
j_call: TRBJ1-6; clone_size: -; v_call: TRBV2; d_call: -; cdr3_nt: TGTGCCGGGCAATTGACAGGAGATAATTCACCCCTCCACTTT; cdr3_aa: CAGQLTGDNSPLHF
j_call: TRBJ2-5; clone_size: -; v_call: TRBV27; d_call: TRBD1; cdr3_nt: TGTGCCAGCAGTTTATGGGGACAGGGGCAAGAGACCCAGTACTTC; cdr3_aa: CASSLWGQGQETQYF
j_call: TRBJ2-3; clone_size: -; v_call: TRBV7-2; d_call: TRBD2; cdr3_nt: TGTGCCAGCAGCTTAGATACTAGCGGGATAAAAACAGATACGCAGTATTTT; cdr3_aa: CASSLDTSGIKTDTQYF
j_call: TRBJ2-7; clone_size: -; v_call: TRBV29-1; d_call: TRBD2; cdr3_nt: TGCAGCGCCTCATCCGGAGCGGGGGGTAACTACGAGCAGTACTTC; cdr3_aa: CSASSGAGGNYEQYF
j_call: TRBJ2-2; clone_size: -; v_call: TRBV5-4; d_call: -; cdr3_nt: TGTGCCAGCAGGGCCGCGGTTGCGAACACCGGGGAGCTGTTTTTT; cdr3_aa: CASRAAVANTGELFF